The subject of this entry is one T cell receptor beta chain. No antigen is known for it. This sample is part of a study of cytomegalovirus exposure and HLA in healthy donors. After removal of 2 bases from V and 2 bases from J, the junction contained 4 bases not matched to a gene. Germline assignment: CDR1 MNHEY and CDR2 SVGAGI. CDR3 length: 15 residues. Primers for the PCR totalled 60 Vbeta and 13 Jbeta. The protocol was immunoSEQ multiplex PCR, while the TCRdb copy is restricted to in-frame clones and leaves out a portion. The table records hundreds of thousands of clones, roughly 82% of them present only once. Study outcomes and limitations: Exclusion applied to some V segments, including TRBV6-2 and TRBV6-3, as they were indistinguishable.

Sequences were obtained from PBMCs. The origin of this receptor is a man between 35 and 55 years old in good health and CMV-seropositive. V and J are TRBV6-5 and TRBJ2-7; 9 nucleotides agree with TRBD1. The CDR3 sequence: CASSYGTGYPYEQYV. CDR3 nucleotides: TGTGCCAGCAGTTACGGGACAGGGTACCCCTACGAGCAGTACGTC.